The T cell receptor beta chain under discussion was sequenced for a study of shared clonotypes between healthy human individuals. All donors were Caucasian adults living in Nashville, Tennessee. As regards this clone: Its antigen is unidentified.

V lost 2 bases, J lost 15 bases, and 4 bases stayed unmatched. The germline gives CDR1 LNHDA, CDR2 SQIVND (reference sequence). The CDR3 contains 12 residues. Profiling relied on immunoSEQ multiplex PCR, and the TCRdb table lists in-frame clones only, not all of them. The sample comprises under 600,000 clones, about 96% of which are singletons, and about 0.06% rests with the top ten. Study outcomes and limitations: Against clonotypes common to all four donors, non-shared ones had lower generation probabilities.

Specimen: naive CD4+ T cells sorted from blood. Indicated subset: CD45RA+ positively selected. The chain combines TRBV19 with TRBJ2-1; 10 nucleotides match TRBD2. This clonotype was obtained from a woman in her thirties in good health. The CDR3 nucleotides read TGTGCCAGTAGTATACCTAGCGGGAGTGTGTTCTTC. It codes for CASSIPSGSVFF.